The 27 T cell receptor beta chains presented below share a single source sample, sequenced in a study of blood T cell repertoires in COVID-19. Libraries were prepared by immunoSEQ multiplex PCR; TCRdb keeps only in-frame clonotypes and omits some of them. The sample contains 450,000 to 600,000 clones, around 90% of which appear only once. Sample: PBMCs or T cells enriched from blood (not recorded which). All receptors derive from a woman under 30 who had recovered from COVID-19.

This clone was seen just once. One end of the junction is discordant with germline, which a read error may explain. V usage is TRBV4-2 and J usage is TRBJ1-1; D remains ambiguous. CDR3 size: 13 residues. CDR1 and CDR2 from the germline V gene are LGHNA and YNFKEQ. CDR3 in amino acids: CASSPAANTEAFF. The CDR3 nucleotides are TGTGCCAGCAGCCCTGCAGCGAACACTGAAGCATTCTTT.

The chain combines TRBV12-5 with TRBJ1-1; tentatively, D is TRBD1 (5 bases). Trimming cost V 0 bases and J 2 bases, with 25 bases left between them. Germline CDR1 reads LGHNT; CDR2 reads FRNRAP. This CDR3 contains 20 residues. In DNA form, the CDR3 reads TGTGCTAGTGGTTTGGTACGGGGGTCGCAGGACGGGTCCCCCAACACTGAAGCTTTCTTT. Translating gives CASGLVRGSQDGSPNTEAFF.

The CDR3 protein is CASSEPSYNEQFF. CDR3 nucleotide sequence: TGTGCCAGCAGTGAACCGAGCTACAATGAGCAGTTCTTC. J is TRBJ2-1 and V is TRBV28; D is unresolved. Germline lookup yields CDR1 MDHEN and CDR2 SYDVKM. This CDR3 has 13 residues. V was trimmed by 5 bases and J by 3 bases, leaving 8 bases between them.

This sequence joins TRBV4-1 and TRBJ2-3, with 7 bases aligning to TRBD1. The CDR3 is 13 amino acids. Germline V gene lookup returns CDR1 MGHRA and CDR2 YSYEKL. The junction had 2 bases not matched to a gene; V was cut back by 4 bases and J by 4 bases. This CDR3 is CASSPDRADTQYF. Here the CDR3 DNA reads TGCGCCAGCAGCCCCGACAGGGCAGATACGCAGTATTTT.

Points on this clone: At the DNA level, this CDR3 is encoded by other sequences in the same sample as well. The rearrangement links TRBV5-1 to TRBJ1-3; unclear D gene. CDR1 and CDR2 from the germline V gene are SGHRS and YFSETQ. The CDR3 runs 15 residues. Between the trimmed V and J ends, which lost 0 bases and 0 bases, there was a span of 7 bases. The CDR3 protein is CASSLGLDSGNTIYF. The CDR3 DNA sequence: TGCGCCAGCAGCTTGGGACTTGACTCTGGAAACACCATATATTTT. The complete variable domain, with remaining parts taken from reference TRBV5-1 and TRBJ1-3, reads KAGVTQTPRYLIKTRGQQVTLSCSPISGHRSVSWYQQTPGQGLQFLFEYFSETQRNKGNFPGRFSGRQFSNSRSEMNVSTLELGDSALYLCASSLGLDSGNTIYFGEGSWLTVV.

V and J are TRBV7-9 and TRBJ2-2, with D tentatively TRBD1 (6 bases). This CDR3 is built from 19 residues. Germline-derived CDR1 and CDR2 are SEHNR and FQNEAQ (reference sequence). V was clipped by 5 bases and J by 2 bases, with 24 bases between them. The CDR3 sequence: CASSPALRKQGVNTGELFF. The CDR3 region has the DNA TGTGCCAGCAGCCCTGCACTACGAAAACAGGGAGTCAACACCGGGGAGCTGTTTTTT.

The chain has TRBV30 and TRBJ2-7; TRBD1 matches 8 bases. This CDR3 is 14 amino acids long. CDR1 and CDR2 (germline): GTSNPN, SVGIG (reference sequence). The J segment lost 3 bases and the V segment lost 5 bases, leaving 9 bases of the junction unmatched. CDR3 sequence reads: CAWGRTGSVYEQYF. CDR3 DNA sequence: TGTGCCTGGGGTAGGACAGGGTCGGTCTACGAGCAGTACTTC.

CDR3 DNA: TGTGCCAGCACCACAGGAGGGTTCGGGGAGCTGTTTTTT. Translating gives CASTTGGFGELFF. The chain joins TRBV3-1 (or the pseudogene TRBV3-2) to TRBJ2-2, with D tentatively TRBD2 (6 bases). Trimming took off 7 bases at V and 7 bases at J, with 13 bases between the two ends. CDR3 length: 13 amino acids. Germline V CDR1 and CDR2: LGHDT, YNNKEL (reference sequence).

This chain joins TRBV15 and TRBJ1-2; D uncertain. V lost 1 base and J lost 2, with 11 bases in between. The germline CDR1 and CDR2 sequences are LNHNV and YYDKDF (reference sequence). The CDR3 loop spans 15 amino acids. This CDR3 reads CATSRGERLNYGYTF. CDR3 coding DNA: TGTGCCACCAGCAGAGGGGAGAGACTGAACTATGGCTACACCTTC. Based on the CDR3 plus reference TRBV15 and TRBJ1-2, the full variable domain is DAMVIQNPRYQVTQFGKPVTLSCSQTLNHNVMYWYQQKSSQAPKLLFHYYDKDFNNEADTPDNFQSRRPNTSFCFLDIRSPGLGDTAMYLCATSRGERLNYGYTFGSGTRLTVV.

The genes are TRBV7-8 and TRBJ2-7; possibly TRBD1 for D (6 bases). The germline gives CDR1 SGHVS, CDR2 FQNEAQ. This CDR3 has 14 residues. Trimming stripped 6 bases from V and 9 bases from J, with 21 bases between. The CDR3 DNA is TGTGCCAGCAGTTCAACTACCAAACAGGGACCGCAGTACTTC. Residues: CASSSTTKQGPQYF.

This chain joins TRBV3-1 (or the pseudogene TRBV3-2) and TRBJ1-1; maybe TRBD1 (6 bases). Germline-derived CDR1 and CDR2 are LGHDT and YNNKEL (reference sequence). CDR3 length: 12 amino acids. V dropped 2 bases and J dropped 10 bases, with 11 bases sitting between them. This CDR3 reads CASSQRGLGAFF. The DNA of the CDR3 is TGTGCCAGCAGCCAAAGGGGGTTAGGAGCTTTCTTT.

Comment on this clone: Distinct nucleotide sequences in the sample also encode this CDR3. V and J are TRBV3-1 (or the pseudogene TRBV3-2) and TRBJ1-2; TRBD1 is a possible D gene (5 bases). This CDR3 comprises 12 residues. The ends were cut back, 3 bases at V and 4 bases at J, with 6 bases in the middle. CDR1 is LGHDT and CDR2 is YNNKEL in the germline V gene (reference sequence). The CDR3 region is CASSQGGYGYTF. CDR3 DNA sequence: TGTGCCAGCAGCCAGGGGGGCTATGGCTACACCTTC.

The rearrangement uses TRBV7-2 and TRBJ1-3; no reliable D call. This CDR3 has 13 amino acids. Germline V gives CDR1 SGHTA, CDR2 FQGNSA. The V end was cut by 7 bases, the J end by 4 bases, with 11 bases between. CDR3 coding DNA: TGTGCCAGCACCTCGTCTTTGGGAAACACCATATATTTT. It translates to CASTSSLGNTIYF.

This chain connects TRBV4-2 to TRBJ2-5, with 9 bases matching TRBD1. The V and J ends lost 3 bases and 4 bases, in that order; junction bases with no gene match: 18. This CDR3 region has 19 residues. Germline V gives CDR1 LGHNA, CDR2 YNFKEQ. The CDR3 bases are TGTGCCAGCAGCCAGGAAACCGCCGGGACAGGGTTACCGGGAGAGACCCAGTACTTC. Amino acid sequence: CASSQETAGTGLPGETQYF.

The V call is TRBV4-2, the J call TRBJ1-5; D gene unclear. Germline V gene data show CDR1 as LGHNA and CDR2 as YNFKEQ. Trimming took 0 bases from V and 4 from J, leaving 7 bases between them. This CDR3 comprises 14 residues. CDR3 region: CASSQEVRNQPQHF. CDR3 DNA sequence: TGTGCCAGCAGCCAAGAGGTGAGGAATCAGCCCCAGCATTTT.

This sequence joins TRBV5-6 and TRBJ1-1; D unresolved. The V end was cut by 2 bases, the J end by 6 bases, with 14 bases between. The CDR3 spans 14 residues. Germline-derived CDR1 and CDR2 are SGHDT and YYEEEE. The CDR3 DNA reads TGTGCCAGCAGCTTATACGTTGAGGTTGCTGAAGCTTTCTTT. Protein sequence: CASSLYVEVAEAFF. The entire variable domain, with the rest obtained from reference TRBV5-6 and TRBJ1-1, is as follows: DAGVTQSPTHLIKTRGQQVTLRCSPKSGHDTVSWYQQALGQGPQFIFQYYEEEERQRGNFPDRFSGHQFPNYSSELNVNALLLGDSALYLCASSLYVEVAEAFFGQGTRLTVV.

This sequence joins TRBV2 and TRBJ1-2; no reliable D call. Trimming pared 5 bases from V and 2 bases from J, leaving 27 bases between. From germline, CDR1 is SNHLY and CDR2 FYNNEI. The CDR3 is 19 amino acids. The CDR3, as DNA: TGTGCCAGCAGTTATGACAATACTGCCTTTGGAGGGCTAAACTATGGCTACACCTTC. Translation gives CASSYDNTAFGGLNYGYTF.

The genes are TRBV7-2 and TRBJ2-1; possibly TRBD2 for D (5 bases). Germline loops: CDR1 SGHTA, CDR2 FQGNSA. This CDR3 has 15 amino acids. V lost 2 bases and J 0 bases, leaving 8 bases between the germline ends. The CDR3 region has the DNA TGTGCCAGCAGCTTATCTCGGGGCTCCTACAATGAGCAGTTCTTC. Translation gives CASSLSRGSYNEQFF. Using reference TRBV7-2 and TRBJ2-1 for the parts outside the CDR3, the full variable domain is GAGVSQSPSNKVTEKGKDVELRCDPISGHTALYWYRQSLGQGLEFLIYFQGNSAPDKSGLPSDRFSAERTGGSVSTLTIQRTQQEDSAVYLCASSLSRGSYNEQFFGPGTRLTVL.

V is TRBV10-3 and J is TRBJ2-5, with D tentatively TRBD1 (5 bases). Germline CDR1 ENHRY, CDR2 SYGVKD. CDR3 length: 13 amino acids. V lost 10 bases to trimming and J lost 0 bases, with 12 bases between them. Here the CDR3 DNA reads TGTGCCACCGCGACAGCTCACCAAGAGACCCAGTACTTC. It translates to CATATAHQETQYF.

The J gene is TRBJ1-2, the V gene TRBV5-1; 7 nucleotides match TRBD1. CDR1 SGHRS and CDR2 YFSETQ come from the germline V gene. The CDR3 totals 15 residues. V lost 1 base, J lost 4 bases, and 7 bases stayed unmatched. CDR3 sequence: CASSLTDRLTYGYTF. The CDR3 DNA sequence: TGCGCCAGCAGCTTGACGGACAGGCTAACCTATGGCTACACCTTC.

Notes on this clone: The same CDR3 can be traced to other DNA sequences in this sample. The rearrangement uses TRBV2 and TRBJ1-1; perhaps TRBD1 as D (5 bases). There are 12 residues in the CDR3. CDR1 is SNHLY and CDR2 is FYNNEI in the germline V gene. The V end was cut by 6 bases, the J end by 4 bases, with 9 bases between. CDR3 loop: CASRGEGTEAFF. CDR3 nucleotide sequence: TGTGCCAGCAGAGGGGAGGGCACTGAAGCTTTCTTT.

The chain couples TRBV4-1 to TRBJ2-7; tentative D call: TRBD2 (6 bases). Germline lookup yields CDR1 MGHRA and CDR2 YSYEKL. The CDR3 sequence is 15 residues long. Trimming left V 2 bases short and J 1 base short, with 12 bases between. The CDR3 protein is CASSQMEGWSYEQYF. In DNA, the CDR3 is TGCGCCAGCAGCCAAATGGAGGGTTGGTCCTACGAGCAGTACTTC.

The rearrangement uses TRBV6-5 and TRBJ2-3, with 8 nucleotides matching TRBD2. CDR3 length: 15 residues. Germline lookup yields CDR1 MNHEY and CDR2 SVGAGI. Trimming at V came to 4 bases and at J to 10 bases, leaving 13 bases not matched to a gene. Written as DNA, the CDR3 is TGTGCCAGCAGTTCTGCCCCGGGACTAGTTCCGGCGCAGTATTTT. Translating gives CASSSAPGLVPAQYF.

This clone was found a few times. This sequence joins TRBV10-2 and TRBJ1-1; D uncertain. The CDR3 totals 13 residues. Germline V gene sequence: CDR1 WSHSY, CDR2 SAAADI. The germline V and J ends were trimmed by 8 bases and 0 bases, with 10 bases remaining between them. The DNA of the CDR3 is TGCGCCAGCTGTAACATCTTGAACACTGAAGCTTTCTTT. Encoded protein: CASCNILNTEAFF.

The chain recombines TRBV5-1 with TRBJ2-5, with 14 bases aligning to TRBD2. The CDR3 loop spans 17 amino acids. Trimming at V came to 4 bases and at J to 0 bases, leaving 5 bases not matched to a gene. CDR1 SGHRS and CDR2 YFSETQ come from the germline V gene. The CDR3 reads CASSTGLAGAYQETQYF. CDR3 in DNA: TGCGCCAGCAGCACGGGACTAGCGGGGGCGTACCAAGAGACCCAGTACTTC. The complete variable domain, with remaining parts taken from reference TRBV5-1 and TRBJ2-5, reads KAGVTQTPRYLIKTRGQQVTLSCSPISGHRSVSWYQQTPGQGLQFLFEYFSETQRNKGNFPGRFSGRQFSNSRSEMNVSTLELGDSALYLCASSTGLAGAYQETQYFGPGTRLLVL.

Written as DNA, the CDR3 is TGTGCCAGCAGCGCGACAGGCATCGGCGCAGATACGCAGTATTTT. It codes for CASSATGIGADTQYF. The rearrangement uses TRBV5-8 and TRBJ2-3; possibly TRBD1 for D (6 bases). Trimming shortened V by 4 bases and J by 4 bases, and 16 bases separated the two germline ends. CDR3 length equals 15 residues. Germline CDR1 SGHTS, CDR2 YDEGEE.

The chain has TRBV5-6 and TRBJ1-1; D might be TRBD1 (5 bases). Germline CDR1 is SGHDT and CDR2 is YYEEEE. V dropped 3 bases and J dropped 4 bases, with 13 bases sitting between them. The CDR3 is 14 residues long. CDR3 nucleotide sequence: TGTGCCAGCAGCTCCAAGGGGATGGGCACTGAAGCTTTCTTT. As protein: CASSSKGMGTEAFF.